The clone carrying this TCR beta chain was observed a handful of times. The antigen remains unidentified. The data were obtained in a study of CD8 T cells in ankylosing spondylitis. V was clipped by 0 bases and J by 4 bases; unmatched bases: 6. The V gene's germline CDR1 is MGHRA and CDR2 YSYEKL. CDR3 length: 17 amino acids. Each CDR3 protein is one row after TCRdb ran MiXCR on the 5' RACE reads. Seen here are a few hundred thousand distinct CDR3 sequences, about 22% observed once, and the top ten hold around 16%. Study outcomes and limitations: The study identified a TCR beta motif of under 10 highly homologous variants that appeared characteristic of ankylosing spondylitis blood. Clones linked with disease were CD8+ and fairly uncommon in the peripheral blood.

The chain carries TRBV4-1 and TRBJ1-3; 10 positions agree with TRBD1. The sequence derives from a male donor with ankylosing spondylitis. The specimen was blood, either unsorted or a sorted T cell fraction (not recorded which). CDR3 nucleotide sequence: TGCGCCAGCAGCCAAGATGGGACAGGGGCGGACGGAAACACCATATATTTT. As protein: CASSQDGTGADGNTIYF.